Listed below are T cell receptor beta chains from one sample, sequenced in a study of cytomegalovirus exposure and HLA in healthy donors. Repertoires were generated with immunoSEQ multiplex PCR, while TCRdb's copy carries only in-frame clones and drops some. This table has a few hundred thousand clones, about 90% appearing once. Input material: PBMCs. The receptors here all came from a woman in her twenties or thirties in good health and CMV-seronegative. The conserved cysteine and the conserved F or W are not part of the CDR3 here. The size entry is marked missing in some rows and otherwise reads once, few, many or a size class.

. | TRBV27 | ASSLFGSSAYNEQF
. | TRBV27 | ASSLVAGAKNIQY
. | TRBV19 | ASSRGQNTEAF
. | TRBV27 | ASSLSPTGVRYTQY
. | TRBV5-4 | ASSSGLAGDADEQF
once | TRBV19 | ASSITVGQRDYNEQF
. | TRBV28 | ASSLTSAHQETQY
. | TRBV19 | ASSNPHRADNEQF
. | TRBV6-5 | ASSSPGGEQF
few | TRBV6-4 | ASSDPGLANTGELF
. | TRBV6-4 | ASKEGASAAGELF
. | TRBV27 | ASSYRTSGSDEQY
. | TRBV9 | ASGQGTSGRADTQY
once | TRBV5-1 | ASRIAGGDNEQF
once | TRBV7-9 | ASSSGQGKYGYT
. | TRBV5-4 | ASSQWENTQY
. | TRBV5-4 | ASSSQGLETQY
. | TRBV27 | ASSFSGRDNEKLF
few | TRBV30 | AWSQIEQF
once | TRBV11-3 | ASSSDRGLTDTQY
. | TRBV28 | ASRRRSQYEQY
once | TRBV27 | ASSLSRGLYEQY
. | TRBV28 | ATSLPGQYEQY
few | TRBV21-1 | ASSKDRGREVVHQPQH
. | TRBV30 | AQIWEAGGSYEQY
. | TRBV29-1 | SVEEGDLHGYT
. | TRBV7-6 | ASSFQDSPANYGYT
once | TRBV5-6 | ASSPEISGQETQY
. | TRBV19 | ASRGTSGSHHEQF
once | TRBV2 | ASQGQTNTGELF
. | TRBV2 | ASSERGAVAGEQY
. | TRBV10-2 | ASSESSGFGYEQY
. | TRBV19 | ASSIDLLGLAKNIQY
. | TRBV7-9 | ASRTGQVLGETQY
. | TRBV18 | ASSPPRTGYPYNEQF
. | TRBV4-1 | ASNWREGNTGELF
. | TRBV1 | TSSRFSGRGSEQF
. | TRBV9 | ASSPRTGRDTQY
. | TRBV4-1 | ASSQGTGSNQPQH
once | TRBV27 | ASSLWGDTDTQY
. | TRBV28 | ASRWGFWGQASNQPQH
. | TRBV13 | ASSYKGQGADTQY
. | TRBV4-2 | ASGSLGRGLKDTQY
. | TRBV9 | ASSVGQVNPEAF
once | TRBV7-9 | ASSLALRDSQETQY
. | TRBV28 | ASTGTGVNYEQY